Presented here are 21 T cell receptor beta chains from one specimen sequenced in a study of control samples from healthy donors and cancer patients. The method was immunoSEQ multiplex PCR; TCRdb's version includes in-frame clones alone and lacks a portion of them. This table holds approximately 170,000 clones, about 94% found once. Sequencing was carried out using blood. The source of these receptors is a woman in her 30s in good health.

This chain uses TRBV5-1 with TRBJ2-7; possible D gene TRBD1, 5 bases. V was cut by 4 bases and J by 3 bases, with 11 bases left in between. The CDR3 consists of 13 residues. The V gene's germline CDR1 is SGHRS and CDR2 YFSETQ. The CDR3 bases are TGCGCCAGCAGCACAGGACGGAACTACGAGCAGTACTTC. Translating gives CASSTGRNYEQYF.

The chain couples TRBV11-1 to TRBJ1-3, with D unresolved. CDR3 size: 14 residues. Per the germline V gene, CDR1 is SGHAT and CDR2 is FQDESV (reference sequence). The V end was cut by 0 bases, the J end by 5 bases, with 8 bases between. The CDR3 DNA follows: TGTGCCAGCAGCTTAGCCCCGGGGAGAAACACCATATATTTT. Encoded protein: CASSLAPGRNTIYF.

V and J are TRBV28 and TRBJ1-1; D ambiguous. The CDR3 totals 11 residues. CDR1 and CDR2 from the germline V gene are MDHEN and SYDVKM. The V end was cut by 3 bases, the J end by 7 bases, with 6 bases between. DNA of the CDR3: TGTGCCAGCAGTTTGAACCTTGAAGCTTTCTTT. Residues: CASSLNLEAFF.

The chain couples TRBV11-2 to TRBJ1-6; the match to TRBD1 covers 8 bases. CDR1 and CDR2 from the germline V gene are SGHAT and FQNNGV. The CDR3 contains 16 residues. The trim removed 6 bases at V and 7 bases at J, leaving 11 bases unmatched. CDR3 region: CASRPLRQGRNSPLHF. CDR3 DNA sequence: TGTGCCAGCAGGCCTCTTCGACAGGGGAGAAATTCACCCCTCCACTTT.

This chain uses TRBV5-6 with TRBJ2-3; D ambiguous. The germline CDR1 and CDR2 sequences are SGHDT and YYEEEE. The V gene lost 3 bases and the J gene lost 5 bases, with 7 bases spanning the gap. CDR3 length: 12 amino acids. CDR3 nucleotides: TGTGCCAGCAGCTCCGGATTAGATACGCAGTATTTT. Translating gives CASSSGLDTQYF.

The V and J genes are TRBV6-6 and TRBJ2-3, with D perhaps given as TRBD1 or TRBD2 (5 bases each). The CDR3 consists of 16 residues. Germline V gene data show CDR1 as MNHNY and CDR2 as SVGAGI (reference sequence). Trimming removed 2 bases from V and 2 bases from J, with 14 bases in between. CDR3 nucleotides: TGTGCCAGCAGTTACCCACTAGGGGAATCCACAGATACGCAGTATTTT. Residues: CASSYPLGESTDTQYF.

CDR3 sequence reads: CASSSTSGNLGEQFF. The CDR3 nucleotides read TGTGCCAGCAGCTCTACTAGCGGGAACTTGGGTGAGCAGTTCTTC. The chain employs TRBV7-6 and TRBJ2-1; TRBD2 aligns across 10 bases. The CDR3 has 15 residues. Germline V gives CDR1 SGHVS, CDR2 FNYEAQ. The ends lost 4 bases at V and 9 bases at J; junction bases unmatched: 9.

The rearrangement uses TRBV7-3 and TRBJ2-3; TRBD1 or TRBD2 may be the D gene (5 bases each). CDR3 length equals 15 residues. CDR1 is SGHTA, CDR2 FQGTGA, per germline. Trimming shortened V by 0 bases and J by 7 bases, and 14 bases separated the two germline ends. The CDR3 spells CASSLTRDGENTQYF. In DNA, the CDR3 is TGTGCCAGCAGCTTAACCCGGGACGGGGAAAATACGCAGTATTTT. The full variable domain, with the rest looked up from reference TRBV7-3 and TRBJ2-3, is GAGVSQTPSNKVTEKGKYVELRCDPISGHTALYWYRQSLGQGPEFLIYFQGTGAADDSGLPNDRFFAVRPEGSVSTLKIQRTERGDSAVYLCASSLTRDGENTQYFGPGTRLTVL.

This chain connects TRBV19 to TRBJ2-6; TRBD1 matches at 9 bases. Germline V gene lookup returns CDR1 LNHDA and CDR2 SQIVND (reference sequence). CDR3 length: 17 residues. V trimming: 5 bases; J trimming: 2 bases; junction bases outside the gene matches: 7. The CDR3 bases are TGTGCCAGTAGTTCGGGACAGGGAAGGGCTGGGGCCAACGTCCTGACTTTC. Its protein product is CASSSGQGRAGANVLTF. The full variable domain, rest sourced from reference TRBV19 and TRBJ2-6, is DGGITQSPKYLFRKEGQNVTLSCEQNLNHDAMYWYRQDPGQGLRLIYYSQIVNDFQKGDIAEGYSVSREKKESFPLTVTSAQKNPTAFYLCASSSGQGRAGANVLTFGAGSRLTVL.

This sequence joins TRBV7-8 and TRBJ2-3; TRBD2 agrees at 8 bases. This CDR3 is 16 amino acids long. The germline V gene has CDR1 SGHVS and CDR2 FQNEAQ. The V and J ends lost 5 bases and 4 bases, in that order; junction bases with no gene match: 11. The CDR3 coding sequence is TGTGCCAGCAGCCAAAGTCCGGGACTAGGGGCAGATACGCAGTATTTT. Its translation is CASSQSPGLGADTQYF.

This clone came up a few times. The chain is built from TRBV3-1 (or the pseudogene TRBV3-2) and TRBJ2-7; D remains ambiguous. Germline V lookup: CDR1 LGHDT, CDR2 YNNKEL (reference sequence). V was trimmed by 3 bases and J by 2 bases, leaving 8 bases between them. The CDR3 spans 13 residues. The CDR3 coding sequence is TGTGCCAGCAGCCAGGAACAGACCTACGAGCAGTACTTC. Protein: CASSQEQTYEQYF.

The chain uses TRBV4-2 and TRBJ1-5, with TRBD1 matching 7 bases. V lost 3 bases and J lost 0; bases outside the gene matches: 8. The CDR3 sequence is 17 residues long. Per the germline V gene, CDR1 is LGHNA and CDR2 is YNFKEQ. CDR3 amino acids: CASSQLITGDSNQPQHF. The CDR3 nucleotides are TGTGCCAGCAGCCAGCTAATCACAGGGGATAGCAATCAGCCCCAGCATTTT.

The chain employs TRBV27 and TRBJ1-4; a weak D match, TRBD1 (6 bases). CDR1 MNHEY and CDR2 SMNVEV come from the germline V gene (reference sequence). Deletions cut 1 base from V and 4 bases from J, with 10 bases between. CDR3 size: 15 residues. CDR3 DNA sequence: TGTGCCAGCAGTTTATTAGGGGGGGTTAATGAAAAACTGTTTTTT. Translated: CASSLLGGVNEKLFF. The entire variable domain, with the rest obtained from reference TRBV27 and TRBJ1-4, is as follows: EAQVTQNPRYLITVTGKKLTVTCSQNMNHEYMSWYRQDPGLGLRQIYYSMNVEVTDKGDVPEGYKVSRKEKRNFPLILESPSPNQTSLYFCASSLLGGVNEKLFFGSGTQLSVL.

To note about this clone: In the same sample, other DNA sequences code for this CDR3. The gene calls are TRBV6-2 or TRBV6-3 and TRBJ2-1; TRBD2 matches 13 bases. The germline V gene has CDR1 MNHEY and CDR2 SVGEGT. V was pared by 0 bases and J by 7 bases, with 0 bases of the junction left unmatched. The CDR3 covers 15 residues. CDR3 sequence: CASSYSLAGGNEQFF. CDR3 sequence (DNA): TGTGCCAGCAGTTACTCACTAGCGGGAGGGAATGAGCAGTTCTTC.

This chain links TRBV5-6 with TRBJ2-3; 7 bases fit TRBD2. CDR3 length equals 14 residues. Unmatched junction bases numbered 8, after V lost 3 bases and J lost 7 bases. CDR1 is SGHDT and CDR2 is YYEEEE in the germline V gene. CDR3 region: CASSWRSGIHTQYF. CDR3 DNA sequence: TGTGCCAGCAGCTGGAGGAGCGGGATACATACGCAGTATTTT.

This rearrangement joins TRBV4-1 to TRBJ1-3; D is unclear. This CDR3 is 15 amino acids long. Germline assignment: CDR1 MGHRA and CDR2 YSYEKL. The ends were cut back, 3 bases at V and 0 bases at J, with 9 bases in the middle. This CDR3 reads CASSQILTSGNTIYF. The CDR3 DNA is TGCGCCAGCAGCCAGATTCTTACCTCTGGAAACACCATATATTTT.

The V gene is TRBV7-9, the J gene TRBJ2-3; the match to TRBD2 covers 9 bases. This CDR3 is built from 15 residues. V lost 6 bases and J lost 4; bases outside the gene matches: 8. CDR1 is SEHNR and CDR2 is FQNEAQ in the germline V gene (reference sequence). The CDR3 reads CASSPGTSSADTQYF. DNA of the CDR3: TGTGCCAGCAGTCCCGGGACTAGCTCCGCAGATACGCAGTATTTT.

The chain combines TRBV5-1 with TRBJ1-2; 7 bases fit TRBD1. The ends lost 5 bases at V and 8 bases at J; junction bases unmatched: 9. Germline lookup yields CDR1 SGHRS and CDR2 YFSETQ. This CDR3 comprises 13 residues. The CDR3 loop is CASSYDRDDGYTF. The CDR3 DNA sequence: TGCGCCAGCAGTTATGACAGGGATGACGGCTACACCTTC.

V is TRBV25-1 and J is TRBJ2-1; D unresolved. V gave up 2 bases and J gave up 5 bases, with 4 bases separating them. The V gene's germline CDR1 is MGHDK and CDR2 SYGVNS. This CDR3 is built from 12 residues. CDR3 sequence (DNA): TGTGCCAGCAGTGAACCTGACAATGAGCAGTTCTTC. This gives the protein CASSEPDNEQFF.

This clone appeared a few times. V is TRBV14 and J is TRBJ1-3; tentatively, D is TRBD1 (6 bases). CDR1 and CDR2 from the germline V gene are SGHDN and FVKESK. The CDR3 sequence is 12 residues long. Trimming removed 8 bases from V and 9 bases from J, with 14 bases in between. Here the CDR3 reads CASYHRVGTIYF. The CDR3, as DNA: TGTGCCAGCTACCACAGGGTGGGCACCATATATTTT.

The V gene is TRBV7-3, the J gene TRBJ2-5, with D possibly called TRBD1 or TRBD2 (5 bases each). V was shortened by 1 base and J by 5 bases, with 8 bases between the two germline ends. Germline values: CDR1 SGHTA, CDR2 FQGTGA. This CDR3 region has 13 residues. CDR3 DNA: TGTGCCAGCAGCTTAAAATGGGGGGAGACCCAGTACTTC. It encodes CASSLKWGETQYF.